The 15 T cell receptor beta chains listed next were all sequenced from one sample in a study of T cell repertoires in cytomegalovirus infection. Their antigens remain unidentified. In TCRdb, the reads were re-called with MiXCR into one record per CDR3 protein. The sample has roughly 310,000 distinct CDR3 sequences, just under 30% seen once. Sample: cultured PBMCs, taken from culture after CMV antigen stimulation. The receptors here all came from a human donor in good health (CMV status not recorded). Some clones in this sample may be carry-over from other donors' samples.

This clonotype was detected many times. This chain connects TRBV7-6 to TRBJ2-1; 11 bases align to TRBD2. CDR1 is SGHVS, CDR2 FNYEAQ, per germline. There are 17 residues in the CDR3. J lost 4 bases, V lost 2 bases, and 7 bases had no gene match. The CDR3 is CASSLSLAGGAYNEQFF. In nucleotides, the CDR3 is TGTGCCAGCAGCTTATCTCTAGCGGGAGGTGCTTACAATGAGCAGTTCTTC.

V usage is TRBV9 and J usage is TRBJ1-1; the D gene is possibly TRBD1 (5 bases). V shed 2 bases and J shed 0 bases, with 11 bases lying between them. Germline CDR1 is SGDLS and CDR2 is YYNGEE. This CDR3 spans 15 amino acids. This chain's CDR3 is CASSVDIRVNTEAFF. CDR3 bases: TGTGCCAGCAGCGTCGACATCAGGGTGAACACTGAAGCTTTCTTT.

This clonotype was counted between two and nine times. The chain combines TRBV6-6 with TRBJ2-6, with TRBD2 as a possible D gene (7 bases). The CDR3 extends over 17 amino acids. V was shortened by 6 bases and J by 0 bases, with 15 bases between the two germline ends. Germline V gene sequence: CDR1 MNHNY, CDR2 SVGAGI (reference sequence). This CDR3 reads CASRATGRGSGANVLTF. The CDR3 DNA follows: TGTGCCAGCAGGGCAACAGGGAGGGGCTCTGGGGCCAACGTCCTGACTTTC.

V usage is TRBV12-3 or TRBV12-4 and J usage is TRBJ2-7; 7 bases match TRBD2. V lost 2 bases and J lost 7; bases outside the gene matches: 5. The CDR3 has 13 residues. The CDR3 protein is CASSLRGAGEQYF. CDR3 coding DNA: TGTGCCAGCAGTTTAAGGGGAGCGGGAGAGCAGTACTTC.

This clonotype appeared a few times. The V gene is TRBV7-2, the J gene TRBJ2-7, with a tentative D call TRBD2 (7 bases). The germline gives CDR1 SGHTA, CDR2 FQGNSA. The CDR3 contains 15 residues. With 1 base removed from V and 4 bases from J, the gap between germline ends came to 14 bases. The CDR3 bases are TGTGCCAGCAGCTTAGTTTGGGGGGGCCGGTACGAGCAGTACTTC. It codes for CASSLVWGGRYEQYF.

Concerning this clonotype itself: The junction differs from germline at one of its ends, possibly a read error. The V and J genes are TRBV5-3 and TRBJ1-1, with D hard to call. TRBV5-3 is treated as an ORF (open reading frame) with a function not yet certain. The CDR3 runs 14 residues. The CDR3 spells CASSSIITNTEAFF. CDR3 nucleotide sequence: TGTGCCAGCAGCTCCATTATCACGAACACTGAAGCTTTCTTT.

J is TRBJ2-1 and V is TRBV11-2; no reliable D call. The CDR3 loop spans 15 amino acids. Trimming took 5 bases from V and 8 from J, leaving 19 bases between them. Germline-derived CDR1 and CDR2 are SGHAT and FQNNGV. CDR3 residues: CASSQPPVRADEQFF. CDR3 sequence (DNA): TGTGCCAGCAGCCAGCCGCCTGTCCGGGCGGATGAGCAGTTCTTC. The complete variable domain, with remaining parts taken from reference TRBV11-2 and TRBJ2-1, reads EAGVAQSPRYKIIEKRQSVAFWCNPISGHATLYWYQQILGQGPKLLIQFQNNGVVDDSQLPKDRFSAERLKGVDSTLKIQPAKLEDSAVYLCASSQPPVRADEQFFGPGTRLTVL.

This clonotype showed up just a few times. This chain links TRBV11-2 with TRBJ2-7; D is uncertain. The CDR3 contains 15 residues. The V end was cut by 0 bases, the J end by 5 bases, with 14 bases between. Looked up from germline, CDR1 is SGHAT and CDR2 is FQNNGV. CDR3 sequence: CASSLEVGRRDEQYF. CDR3 in DNA: TGTGCCAGCAGCTTAGAAGTCGGCCGACGGGACGAGCAGTACTTC.

The sample holds a few counts of this clonotype. The chain combines TRBV20-1 with TRBJ2-2; 7 bases are a match to TRBD2. CDR1 and CDR2 from the germline V gene are DFQATT and SNEGSKA (reference sequence). The CDR3 contains 17 residues. V gave up 5 bases and J gave up 0 bases; unmatched junction bases: 12. CDR3 sequence: CSAFPGTTIANTGELFF. CDR3 DNA sequence: TGCAGTGCTTTCCCCGGGACTACGATCGCGAACACCGGGGAGCTGTTTTTT.

The V call is TRBV12-5, the J call TRBJ2-7, with D unclear. CDR1 and CDR2 (germline): LGHNT, FRNRAP. The V gene lost 3 bases and the J gene lost 6 bases, with 6 bases spanning the gap. The CDR3 has 11 amino acids. The CDR3 nucleotides are TGTGCTAGTGGTTTAGGCTCCGAGCAGTACTTC. Its protein product is CASGLGSEQYF.

The chain carries TRBV5-1 and TRBJ2-3, with TRBD1 matching 9 bases. Looked up from germline, CDR1 is SGHRS and CDR2 is YFSETQ. The CDR3 sequence is 16 residues long. The V and J ends lost 1 base and 4 bases, in that order; junction bases with no gene match: 7. The CDR3 nucleotides read TGCGCCAGCAGCTTGTCCCGGGACAGGGTGGCAGATACGCAGTATTTT. Amino acid sequence: CASSLSRDRVADTQYF. Filled out from reference TRBV5-1 and TRBJ2-3, the complete variable domain reads KAGVTQTPRYLIKTRGQQVTLSCSPISGHRSVSWYQQTPGQGLQFLFEYFSETQRNKGNFPGRFSGRQFSNSRSEMNVSTLELGDSALYLCASSLSRDRVADTQYFGPGTRLTVL.

This clonotype was seen only a few times. The V gene is TRBV11-3, the J gene TRBJ2-1; 7 bases fit TRBD2. After removal of 1 base from V and 7 bases from J, the junction contained 4 bases not matched to a gene. The CDR3 length is 14 residues. Germline loops: CDR1 SGHNT, CDR2 YENEEA. The chain's CDR3 is CASSLAAGDNEQFF. CDR3 bases: TGTGCCAGCAGCTTAGCGGCGGGGGATAATGAGCAGTTCTTC.

This rearrangement joins TRBV6-1 to TRBJ2-1, with D hard to call. The CDR3 loop spans 13 amino acids. Trimming removed 7 bases at V and 0 bases at J, with 7 bases between. Germline V gene data show CDR1 as MNHNS and CDR2 as SASEGT. The CDR3 region is CASTRSSYNEQFF. The CDR3 DNA sequence: TGTGCCAGCACCCGGTCCTCCTACAATGAGCAGTTCTTC.

This clonotype was seen repeatedly, ten times or more. The chain carries TRBV7-9 and TRBJ2-7; D remains unclear. Trimming stripped 4 bases from V and 0 bases from J, with 13 bases between. The germline V gene encodes CDR1 SEHNR and CDR2 FQNEAQ (reference sequence). This CDR3 spans 15 amino acids. CDR3 sequence reads: CASSSGRMSSYEQYF. The CDR3 nucleotides are TGTGCCAGCAGCTCCGGGCGGATGAGCTCCTACGAGCAGTACTTC.

CDR3 nucleotides: TGTGCCTCCTCCCCCATACCGGGACAGATCCGTGAAAAACTGTTTTTT. This translates into CASSPIPGQIREKLFF. This sequence joins TRBV27 and TRBJ1-4, with 7 bases fitting TRBD1. V trimming: 11 bases; J trimming: 7 bases; junction bases outside the gene matches: 19. In germline, CDR1 is MNHEY, CDR2 SMNVEV (reference sequence). This CDR3 region has 16 residues.